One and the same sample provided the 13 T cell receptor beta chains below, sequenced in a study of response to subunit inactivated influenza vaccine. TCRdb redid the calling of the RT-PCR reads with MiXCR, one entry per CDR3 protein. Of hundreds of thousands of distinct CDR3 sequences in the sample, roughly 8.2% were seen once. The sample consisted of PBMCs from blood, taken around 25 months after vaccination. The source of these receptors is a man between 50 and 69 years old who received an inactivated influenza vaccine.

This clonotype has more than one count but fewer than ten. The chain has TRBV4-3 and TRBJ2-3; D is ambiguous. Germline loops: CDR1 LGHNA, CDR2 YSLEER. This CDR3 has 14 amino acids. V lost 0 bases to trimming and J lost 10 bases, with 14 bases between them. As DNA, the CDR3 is TGCGCCAGCAGCCAAGAGTGGGTTGGTCTGGCGCAGTATTTT. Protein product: CASSQEWVGLAQYF.

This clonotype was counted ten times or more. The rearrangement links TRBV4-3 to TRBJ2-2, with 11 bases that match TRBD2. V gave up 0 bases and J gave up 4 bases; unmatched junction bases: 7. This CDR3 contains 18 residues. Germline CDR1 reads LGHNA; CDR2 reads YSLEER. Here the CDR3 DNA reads TGCGCCAGCAGCCAAGAGGCTAGCGGGGGGCGAACCACCGGGGAGCTGTTTTTT. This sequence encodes CASSQEASGGRTTGELFF.

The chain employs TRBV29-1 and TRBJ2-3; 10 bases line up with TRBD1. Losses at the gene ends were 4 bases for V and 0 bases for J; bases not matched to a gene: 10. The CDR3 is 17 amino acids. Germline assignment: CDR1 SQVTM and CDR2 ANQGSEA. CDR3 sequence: CSVAWGQGITSTDTQYF. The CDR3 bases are TGCAGCGTTGCCTGGGGACAGGGGATAACTAGCACAGATACGCAGTATTTT.

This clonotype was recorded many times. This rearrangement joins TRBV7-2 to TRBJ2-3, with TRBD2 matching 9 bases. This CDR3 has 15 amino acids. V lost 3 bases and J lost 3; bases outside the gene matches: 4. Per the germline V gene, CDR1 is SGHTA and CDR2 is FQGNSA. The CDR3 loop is CASSLRGGGTDTQYF. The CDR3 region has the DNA TGTGCCAGCAGCTTGCGGGGGGGCGGGACAGATACGCAGTATTTT. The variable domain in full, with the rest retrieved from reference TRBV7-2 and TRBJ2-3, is GAGVSQSPSNKVTEKGKDVELRCDPISGHTALYWYRQSLGQGLEFLIYFQGNSAPDKSGLPSDRFSAERTGGSVSTLTIQRTQQEDSAVYLCASSLRGGGTDTQYFGPGTRLTVL.

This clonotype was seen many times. In nucleotides, the CDR3 is TGCAGCGCACTAGCGTCCCAGGCCTCAGATACGCAGTATTTT. Protein sequence: CSALASQASDTQYF. V usage is TRBV20-1 and J usage is TRBJ2-3, with 7 bases matching TRBD2. There are 14 residues in the CDR3. CDR1 and CDR2 (germline): DFQATT, SNEGSKA (reference sequence).

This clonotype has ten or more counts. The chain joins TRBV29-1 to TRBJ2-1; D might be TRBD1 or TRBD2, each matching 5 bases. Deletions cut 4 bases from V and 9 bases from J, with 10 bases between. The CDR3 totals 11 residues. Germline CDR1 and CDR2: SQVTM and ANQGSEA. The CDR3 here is CSVGGAGEQFF. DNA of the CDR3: TGCAGCGTTGGAGGGGCAGGTGAGCAGTTCTTC.

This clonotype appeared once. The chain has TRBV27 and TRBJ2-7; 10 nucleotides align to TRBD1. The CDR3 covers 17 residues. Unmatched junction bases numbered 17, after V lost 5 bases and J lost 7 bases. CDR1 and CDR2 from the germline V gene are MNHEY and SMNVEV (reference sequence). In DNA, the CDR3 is TGTGCCAGCAGTCCGCTAAAATGGGACAGGGGATCTTCGGAGCAGTACTTC. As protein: CASSPLKWDRGSSEQYF.

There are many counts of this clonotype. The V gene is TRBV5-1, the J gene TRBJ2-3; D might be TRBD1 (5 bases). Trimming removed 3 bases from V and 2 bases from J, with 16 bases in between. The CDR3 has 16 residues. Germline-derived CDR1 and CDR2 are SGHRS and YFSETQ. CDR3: CASSWSGGRVTDTQYF. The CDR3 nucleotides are TGCGCCAGCAGCTGGAGTGGCGGCAGGGTCACAGATACGCAGTATTTT. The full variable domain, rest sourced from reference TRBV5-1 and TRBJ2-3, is KAGVTQTPRYLIKTRGQQVTLSCSPISGHRSVSWYQQTPGQGLQFLFEYFSETQRNKGNFPGRFSGRQFSNSRSEMNVSTLELGDSALYLCASSWSGGRVTDTQYFGPGTRLTVL.

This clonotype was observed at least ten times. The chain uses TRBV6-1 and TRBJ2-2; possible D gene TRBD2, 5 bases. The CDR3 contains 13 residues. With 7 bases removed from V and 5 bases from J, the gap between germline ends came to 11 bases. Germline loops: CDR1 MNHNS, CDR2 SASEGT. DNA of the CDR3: TGTGCCAGCACCGACTGGACTACCGGGGAGCTGTTTTTT. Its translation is CASTDWTTGELFF.

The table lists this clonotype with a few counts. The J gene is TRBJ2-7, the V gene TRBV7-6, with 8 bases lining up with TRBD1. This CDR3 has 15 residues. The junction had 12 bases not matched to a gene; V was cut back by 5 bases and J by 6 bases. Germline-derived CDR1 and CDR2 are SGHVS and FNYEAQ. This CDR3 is CASSKNRQGSGEQYF. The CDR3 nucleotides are TGTGCCAGCAGCAAGAATCGACAGGGGAGTGGCGAGCAGTACTTC.

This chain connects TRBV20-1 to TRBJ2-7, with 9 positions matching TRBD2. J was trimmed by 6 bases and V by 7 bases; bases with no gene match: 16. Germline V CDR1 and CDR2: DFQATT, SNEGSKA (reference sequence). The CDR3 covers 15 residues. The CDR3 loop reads CSVPKGSGRSVEQYF. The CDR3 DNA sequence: TGCAGTGTCCCAAAAGGGAGCGGGAGGTCGGTCGAGCAGTACTTC.

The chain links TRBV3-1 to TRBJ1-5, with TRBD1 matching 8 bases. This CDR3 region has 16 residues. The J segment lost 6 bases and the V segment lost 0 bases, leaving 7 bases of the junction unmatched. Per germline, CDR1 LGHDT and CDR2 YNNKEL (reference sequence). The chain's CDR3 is CASSQDGSTGVQPQHF. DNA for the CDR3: TGTGCCAGCAGCCAAGATGGGTCGACAGGGGTTCAGCCCCAGCATTTT.

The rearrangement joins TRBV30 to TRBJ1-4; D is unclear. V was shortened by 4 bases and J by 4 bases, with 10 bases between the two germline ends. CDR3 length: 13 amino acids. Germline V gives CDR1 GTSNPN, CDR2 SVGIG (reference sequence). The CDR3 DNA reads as TGTGCCTGGAACAGACCCGGTAATGAAAAACTGTTTTTT. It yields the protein CAWNRPGNEKLFF.